These 6 T cell receptor beta chains were sequenced from one sample in a study of Graves' ophthalmopathy and Graves' hyperthyroidism. Amplification of TCR beta CDR3 regions used RNA transcripts. HTBI primers primed a first-round RT-PCR, and a second-round multiplex PCR followed. TCRdb ran MiXCR on the multiplex PCR reads and lists one entry per CDR3 protein. The table shows roughly 410,000 distinct CDR3 sequences, with approximately 15% occurring only once. Material for sequencing was peripheral blood. Source of these receptors: a young woman with stable Graves' hyperthyroidism.

Ten or more counts support this clonotype. V usage is TRBV11-2 and J usage is TRBJ2-7; TRBD2 agrees at 8 bases. Germline trimming cut 2 bases from V and 2 bases from J; bases unmatched to any gene: 14. The germline gives CDR1 SGHAT, CDR2 FQNNGV. CDR3 length equals 18 residues. CDR3 coding DNA: TGTGCCAGCAGCTTAAATAGTCAGTCGGGGGGGCCCCCCTACGAGCAGTACTTC. The encoded protein is CASSLNSQSGGPPYEQYF. The entire variable domain, with the rest obtained from reference TRBV11-2 and TRBJ2-7, is as follows: EAGVAQSPRYKIIEKRQSVAFWCNPISGHATLYWYQQILGQGPKLLIQFQNNGVVDDSQLPKDRFSAERLKGVDSTLKIQPAKLEDSAVYLCASSLNSQSGGPPYEQYFGPGTRLTVT.

Many counts were recorded for this clonotype. J is TRBJ1-5 and V is TRBV6-1; maybe TRBD1 (5 bases). The V gene's germline CDR1 is MNHNS and CDR2 SASEGT. CDR3 size: 13 residues. V was cut by 4 bases and J by 3 bases, with 7 bases left in between. The CDR3: CASSAGFNQPQHF. Here the CDR3 DNA reads TGTGCCAGCAGTGCAGGGTTCAATCAGCCCCAGCATTTT.

This clonotype was picked up a small number of times. The J gene is TRBJ2-2, the V gene TRBV20-1, with 10 bases aligning to TRBD1. From germline, CDR1 is DFQATT and CDR2 SNEGSKA (reference sequence). The length of the CDR3 is 19 residues. With 3 bases clipped from V and 3 bases from J, the junction kept 16 bases outside the gene matches. The CDR3 coding sequence is TGCAGTGCTAGCTCTTTCCCCGGGACAGGGGCAGGAGACACCGGGGAGCTGTTTTTT. It specifies CSASSFPGTGAGDTGELFF.

This clonotype was counted once. Relative to the germline gene, one junction end is altered; a read error may explain this. The chain joins TRBV12-3 or TRBV12-4 to TRBJ2-2; TRBD1 aligns across 8 bases. The CDR3 is made up of 17 amino acids. DNA of the CDR3: TGCGCCAGCAGCCCGGACCCCGGGACAGGGAACACCGGGGAGCTGTTTTTT. It translates to CASSPDPGTGNTGELFF.

This chain links TRBV24-1 with TRBJ2-5; 12 nucleotides line up with TRBD2. The length of the CDR3 is 17 residues. From germline, CDR1 is KGHDR and CDR2 SFDVKD. V shed 3 bases and J 5 bases; nucleotides not matched to a gene: 9. The CDR3 region has the DNA TGTGCCACCAGTGATCCCCCTAGCGGGAGGGCCGGGGAGACCCAGTACTTC. It encodes CATSDPPSGRAGETQYF.

Ten or more counts support this clonotype. The V call is TRBV7-9, the J call TRBJ1-1, with D uncertain. This CDR3 comprises 13 residues. The ends were cut back, 3 bases at V and 6 bases at J, with 11 bases in the middle. Germline loops: CDR1 SEHNR, CDR2 FQNEAQ (reference sequence). The CDR3 region is CASSFLIRAEAFF. CDR3 nucleotide sequence: TGTGCCAGCAGCTTCTTAATCAGAGCTGAAGCTTTCTTT.